These T cell receptor beta chains were read from a single sample in a study of blood T cells in healthy people across ages. TCRdb recomputed calls from the 5' RACE reads with MiXCR, one row per CDR3 protein. The table has nearly 800,000 distinct CDR3 sequences, 25% seen once; the top ten hold more than 3%. The same sample was also studied in work on T cells of mothers and their children.

Sequenced material: blood. Receptors were obtained from a boy aged 5-17 years in good health. CDR3s include the opening cysteine and the closing phenylalanine or tryptophan. The order of the fields is CDR3 protein, V gene, clone size. Clone sizes are given selectively: once, few, many, or a class where the clone is expanded.

CASSLGGGFQETQYF	TRBV7-2	.
CASSLFVTGQGEQYF	TRBV11-2	few
CASSAGTANEKLFF	TRBV5-1	.
CSARLLSGETQYF	TRBV20-1	.
CASCPGTTNEQFF	TRBV28	few
CASSLYGGSAKNIQYF	TRBV7-2	few
CASTLGRQGLGNIQYF	TRBV28	.
CSAQRLKNYGYTF	TRBV20-1	few
CASSPPLRGLSNYGYTF	TRBV7-9	.
CASSPVGLAGDTDTQYF	TRBV6-2/TRBV6-3	few
CASSYRGRGHEQYF	TRBV3-1	few
CASSQGFGGETQYF	TRBV4-3	.
CASSLVEGDNGYTF	TRBV5-1	.
CSDLQGTYGYTF	TRBV29-1	.
CASSLVLGARGNIQYF	TRBV28	.
CASPGASASTDTQYF	TRBV5-5	few
CASSQEREMNTEAFF	TRBV4-3	few
CSARQQLAGLTGELFF	TRBV20-1	.
CASSKGETYNEQFF	TRBV6-6	few
CATRGGSPNTGELFF	TRBV24-1	.
CASSPIEGYGYTF	TRBV5-1	few
CASSLDDSNNEQFF	TRBV7-7	.
CSGWDTHTDTQYF	TRBV29-1	few
CASSYQDRAYNEQFF	TRBV6-2/TRBV6-3	.
CASSQDPGTVSSYEQYF	TRBV4-3	once
CATSGGVTYEQYF	TRBV15	few
CASSWGQGYEQFF	TRBV5-4	.
CASSFGGLAANSYEQYF	TRBV7-9	many
CASSQAGTTYEEYF	TRBV4-3	.
CASSFGGVSTEAFF	TRBV27	.
CAWSPGDEQYF	TRBV30	.
CASSLSPTVDRIKNIQYF	TRBV28	once
CASSDFTTSGDIQYF	TRBV7-9	few
CASSLAGEAKNIQYF	TRBV12-3/TRBV12-4	.
CAISGVGDYDEQFF	TRBV10-3	.
CASRREYTEAFF	TRBV5-1	.
CASSRSGTGKYEQYF	TRBV12-3/TRBV12-4	.
CSVEDLTSEQETQYF	TRBV29-1	few
CASSGTSGRTDTQYF	TRBV4-1	.